This entry is about one T cell receptor (beta chain). The antigen is undetermined. The assay was immunoSEQ multiplex PCR, and TCRdb's table has in-frame clones only and misses some. The data contain approximately 20,000 clones, about nine tenths of them singletons. These data originate in a study of OX40 agonist ivuxolimab in advanced cancers. Trimming removed 5 bases at V and 3 bases at J, with 23 bases between. Germline CDR1 is MDHEN and CDR2 is SYDVKM. This CDR3 contains 17 residues. Blood got drawn at baseline, again on cycle 4 day 1, and then on cycle 7 day 1. Points from the study as a whole: Some nonresponders also had low normalized T-cell clonal expansion.

The sequence was obtained from an adult with an advanced solid tumor such as melanoma, head and neck, liver or kidney cancer. Source: CD4+ or CD8+ T cells sorted from blood, taken in a trial of the OX40 agonist ivuxolimab. V gene TRBV28 combines with J gene TRBJ2-7; maybe TRBD2 (5 bases). CDR3 region: CASSPPSTRAIRYEQYF. CDR3 nucleotides: TGTGCCAGCAGTCCCCCCTCTACTAGGGCTATACGCTACGAGCAGTACTTC.